One and the same sample provided the 21 T cell receptor beta chains below, sequenced in a study of cytomegalovirus exposure and HLA in healthy donors. The PCR used 60 Vbeta and 13 Jbeta primers. Only in-frame clones appear in the TCRdb table, and some are missing; sequencing was by immunoSEQ multiplex PCR. The repertoire holds tens of thousands of clones, around 80% seen once, with 4.4% in the top ten. The source material was PBMCs. The receptors were sampled from a male donor in good health and CMV-seropositive.

The V call is TRBV2, the J call TRBJ2-1; 10 positions match TRBD1. CDR1 and CDR2 from the germline V gene are SNHLY and FYNNEI. J was trimmed by 9 bases and V by 6 bases; bases with no gene match: 8. This CDR3 contains 14 residues. The CDR3 spells CASSADRGLSEQFF. The CDR3 region has the DNA TGTGCCAGCAGCGCAGACAGGGGGCTTAGTGAGCAGTTCTTC.

The chain carries TRBV2 and TRBJ2-3; TRBD2 might be the D (6 bases). The CDR3 has 16 amino acids. Germline V gene data show CDR1 as SNHLY and CDR2 as FYNNEI. V lost 2 bases, J lost 2 bases, and 14 bases lay in between. The CDR3 protein is CASSETAGWDTDTQYF. The CDR3 nucleotides read TGTGCCAGCAGTGAAACGGCGGGATGGGACACAGATACGCAGTATTTT.

Here the CDR3 reads CSGERGGSSGNTIYF. Written as DNA, the CDR3 is TGCAGCGGGGAAAGGGGCGGGAGCTCTGGAAACACCATATATTTT. The chain is built from TRBV29-1 and TRBJ1-3, with D possibly TRBD1 on 5 matching bases. CDR3 length: 15 amino acids. The germline CDR1 and CDR2 sequences are SQVTM and ANQGSEA. Between the trimmed V and J ends, which lost 7 bases and 0 bases, there was a span of 16 bases.

The CDR3 DNA reads TGTGCCAGCAGCGTAGTGGTGTCGGTGAGGACTGAAGCTTTCTTT. Translated, it gives CASSVVVSVRTEAFF. The chain couples TRBV9 to TRBJ1-1; D ambiguous. CDR3 size: 15 residues. Trimming left V 0 bases short and J 5 bases short, with 14 bases between. Germline V gene lookup returns CDR1 SGDLS and CDR2 YYNGEE. The full variable domain, its missing parts supplied by reference TRBV9 and TRBJ1-1, is DSGVTQTPKHLITATGQRVTLRCSPRSGDLSVYWYQQSLDQGLQFLIQYYNGEERAKGNILERFSAQQFPDLHSELNLSSLELGDSALYFCASSVVVSVRTEAFFGQGTRLTVV.

The chain couples TRBV15 to TRBJ1-1, with unresolved D. This CDR3 region has 14 residues. CDR1 and CDR2 from the germline V gene are LNHNV and YYDKDF (reference sequence). Trimming removed 6 bases from V and 7 bases from J, with 18 bases in between. CDR3 coding DNA: TGTGCCACCAGTACCACTGGGGAGCATGGTGAAGCTTTCTTT. Amino acid sequence: CATSTTGEHGEAFF.

The gene calls are TRBV11-1 and TRBJ2-3, with D possibly being TRBD2 (6 bases). The germline gives CDR1 SGHAT, CDR2 FQDESV (reference sequence). The V end lost 5 bases, the J end lost 2 bases, and 11 bases lay between the germline ends. The CDR3 runs 14 residues. CDR3 in amino acids: CASSPTSFTDTQYF. Here the CDR3 DNA reads TGTGCCAGCAGCCCGACTAGTTTCACAGATACGCAGTATTTT.

The chain carries TRBV6-1 and TRBJ2-3; 12 nucleotides agree with TRBD2. The length of the CDR3 is 14 residues. Germline lookup yields CDR1 MNHNS and CDR2 SASEGT. Germline trimming cut 8 bases from V and 7 bases from J; bases unmatched to any gene: 7. The CDR3 sequence is CASGASGGANTQYF. The CDR3 DNA follows: TGTGCCAGCGGGGCTAGCGGGGGGGCAAATACGCAGTATTTT.

The chain couples TRBV19 to TRBJ2-2; D remains ambiguous. The V and J ends lost 7 bases and 6 bases respectively, with 6 bases between them. Germline loops: CDR1 LNHDA, CDR2 SQIVND (reference sequence). This CDR3 comprises 11 residues. CDR3 DNA: TGTGCCAGTAATCGCGCCGGGGAGCTGTTTTTT. Residues: CASNRAGELFF.

The chain has TRBV28 and TRBJ1-5; D is perhaps TRBD1 (5 bases). CDR3 length equals 16 residues. Germline V gene lookup returns CDR1 MDHEN and CDR2 SYDVKM. The germline V and J ends were trimmed by 6 bases and 6 bases, with 21 bases remaining between them. The CDR3 protein is CASRRSTRGVGQPQHF. CDR3 sequence (DNA): TGTGCCAGCAGGCGATCGACTCGGGGGGTGGGTCAGCCCCAGCATTTT. Drawing the rest from reference TRBV28 and TRBJ1-5, the complete variable domain is DVKVTQSSRYLVKRTGEKVFLECVQDMDHENMFWYRQDPGLGLRLIYFSYDVKMKEKGDIPEGYSVSREKKERFSLILESASTNQTSMYLCASRRSTRGVGQPQHFGDGTRLSIL.

This rearrangement joins TRBV5-4 to TRBJ2-3; TRBD2 matches 12 bases. The germline V gene encodes CDR1 SGHNT and CDR2 YYREEE (reference sequence). This CDR3 is 19 amino acids long. J was trimmed by 6 bases and V by 4 bases; bases with no gene match: 18. This chain's CDR3 is CASSGASGRAQTKWDTQYF. DNA for the CDR3: TGTGCCAGCAGCGGGGCTAGCGGGAGGGCCCAGACTAAGTGGGATACGCAGTATTTT. Supplemented by reference TRBV5-4 and TRBJ2-3, the full variable domain reads ETGVTQSPTHLIKTRGQQVTLRCSSQSGHNTVSWYQQALGQGPQFIFQYYREEENGRGNFPPRFSGLQFPNYSSELNVNALELDDSALYLCASSGASGRAQTKWDTQYFGPGTRLTVL.

V is TRBV6-1 and J is TRBJ2-5; 8 bases fit TRBD2. Germline assignment: CDR1 MNHNS and CDR2 SASEGT. The CDR3 is made up of 16 amino acids. The V segment lost 1 base and the J segment 7 bases; nucleotides outside the gene matches: 11. CDR3 in amino acids: CASSEGLAGSKGTQYF. The DNA of the CDR3 is TGTGCCAGCAGTGAAGGGTTAGCGGGATCTAAAGGGACCCAGTACTTC.

The chain combines TRBV30 with TRBJ1-1; D might be TRBD1 (6 bases). V shed 4 bases and J shed 0 bases, with 12 bases lying between them. The CDR3 has 14 amino acids. Germline assignment: CDR1 GTSNPN and CDR2 SVGIG (reference sequence). The CDR3 loop is CAWTAGTMNTEAFF. CDR3 DNA sequence: TGTGCCTGGACCGCCGGGACAATGAACACTGAAGCTTTCTTT.

This chain connects TRBV28 to TRBJ2-7; TRBD1 agrees at 7 bases. The CDR3 sequence is 13 residues long. J lost 2 bases, V lost 8 bases, and 6 bases had no gene match. The germline V gene encodes CDR1 MDHEN and CDR2 SYDVKM. CDR3 nucleotide sequence: TGTGCCAGCTCCCTCAGGGGGACCTACGAGCAGTACTTC. Its translation: CASSLRGTYEQYF.

The chain links TRBV30 to TRBJ1-5; the D gene is possibly TRBD1 (5 bases). The V end lost 0 bases, the J end lost 2 bases, and 11 bases lay between the germline ends. CDR1 and CDR2 from the germline V gene are GTSNPN and SVGIG (reference sequence). The CDR3 length is 15 residues. The CDR3 sequence is CAWSVGVTGNQPQHF. The CDR3, as DNA: TGTGCCTGGAGTGTAGGGGTTACTGGCAATCAGCCCCAGCATTTT.

Only a few counts were recorded for this clone. This rearrangement joins TRBV4-1 to TRBJ2-7; 10 bases are shared with TRBD1. Looked up from germline, CDR1 is MGHRA and CDR2 is YSYEKL. The length of the CDR3 is 15 residues. V lost 3 bases to trimming and J lost 3 bases; unmatched junction nucleotides: 5. The CDR3 region is CASSQAGTGVYEQYF. CDR3 sequence (DNA): TGCGCCAGCAGCCAGGCCGGGACAGGGGTCTACGAGCAGTACTTC.

This chain uses TRBV19 with TRBJ2-5; weak D call: TRBD1 (6 bases). The V end lost 6 bases, the J end lost 5 bases, and 19 bases lay between the germline ends. The CDR3 has 15 amino acids. Germline V gene lookup returns CDR1 LNHDA and CDR2 SQIVND (reference sequence). CDR3 loop: CASRDGTQGVETQYF. CDR3 nucleotides: TGTGCCAGTAGAGACGGGACACAGGGCGTCGAGACCCAGTACTTC.

For this clone: It is likely a read error, because the conserved phenylalanine at the end of the CDR3 is missing. The gene calls are TRBV11-2 and TRBJ1-5, with D tentatively TRBD1 (5 bases). The CDR3 runs 16 residues. V lost 5 bases and J 5 bases, leaving 19 bases between the germline ends. Looked up from germline, CDR1 is SGHAT and CDR2 is FQNNGV. In DNA, the CDR3 is TGTGCCAGCAGCCAAGGGCACAGGTTCCCCGATCAGCCCCAGCATGTT. This translates into CASSQGHRFPDQPQHV.

The chain has TRBV4-2 and TRBJ1-6; D gene unclear. The CDR3 length is 15 residues. Trimming removed 0 bases at V and 7 bases at J, with 10 bases between. CDR1 and CDR2 from the germline V gene are LGHNA and YNFKEQ. For the CDR3, the DNA is TGTGCCAGCAGCCAAGAGGAGACGACGAATTCACCCCTCCACTTT. Translating it yields CASSQEETTNSPLHF.

The chain uses TRBV27 and TRBJ2-1; 10 bases match TRBD2. With 2 bases clipped from V and 6 bases from J, the junction kept 4 bases outside the gene matches. Germline CDR1 is MNHEY and CDR2 is SMNVEV (reference sequence). This CDR3 is 15 amino acids long. This CDR3 reads CASSLRLAGVNEQFF. The CDR3 coding sequence is TGTGCCAGCAGTTTAAGGCTAGCGGGAGTCAATGAGCAGTTCTTC.

This chain links TRBV7-2 with TRBJ2-5; 11 bases are a match to TRBD2. The CDR3 loop spans 18 amino acids. CDR1 and CDR2 (germline): SGHTA, FQGNSA. The J segment lost 2 bases and the V segment lost 5 bases, leaving 13 bases of the junction unmatched. The CDR3 DNA follows: TGTGCCAGCAGCCACCGCAGCCCCCTAGCGGGAGGACAAGAGACCCAGTACTTC. Translation: CASSHRSPLAGGQETQYF. The variable domain in full, with the rest retrieved from reference TRBV7-2 and TRBJ2-5, is GAGVSQSPSNKVTEKGKDVELRCDPISGHTALYWYRQSLGQGLEFLIYFQGNSAPDKSGLPSDRFSAERTGGSVSTLTIQRTQQEDSAVYLCASSHRSPLAGGQETQYFGPGTRLLVL.

The rearrangement uses TRBV7-2 and TRBJ1-6; D perhaps matches TRBD1 (5 bases). With 3 bases removed from V and 9 bases from J, the gap between germline ends came to 21 bases. The CDR3 is made up of 17 amino acids. Per germline, CDR1 SGHTA and CDR2 FQGNSA. The CDR3 DNA follows: TGTGCCAGCAGCTTCCCCGGGGAGGGGCATTTTGGTTCACCCCTCCACTTT. This sequence encodes CASSFPGEGHFGSPLHF.